These 31 T cell receptor beta chains share one sample of origin, sequenced in a study of beta chain features in type 1 diabetes. The isolated RNA, all of it, was reverse transcribed, so expressed TCRB transcripts were what got sequenced. Here immunoSEQ multiplex PCR was the method, and the copy in TCRdb shows in-frame clones only, minus some. The data show roughly 260,000 clones, roughly 10% seen once. Overall study findings and caveats: A moderate, significant TCRB CDR3 shortening appeared in type 1 diabetes across four CD4+ subsets.

Their specific antigens are unknown. The sample comprised naive CD4+ T cells from blood. The receptors were sampled from a man younger than 40 with type 1 diabetes.

This clone was seen a handful of times. This chain joins TRBV11-2 and TRBJ2-3; unclear D gene. The CDR3 consists of 12 residues. Germline values: CDR1 SGHAT, CDR2 FQNNGV. V was shortened by 3 bases and J by 4 bases, with 5 bases between the two germline ends. CDR3 loop: CASSFYSDTQYF. The CDR3 region has the DNA TGTGCCAGCAGCTTCTACTCAGATACGCAGTATTTT.

This chain links TRBV19 with TRBJ1-1; TRBD1 agrees at 7 bases. The CDR3 totals 14 residues. The ends lost 6 bases at V and 4 bases at J; junction bases unmatched: 8. Germline CDR1 and CDR2: LNHDA and SQIVND (reference sequence). The CDR3 here is CASRRTGFGTEAFF. Here the CDR3 DNA reads TGTGCCAGTAGAAGGACAGGATTTGGCACTGAAGCTTTCTTT. The whole variable domain, remainder taken from reference TRBV19 and TRBJ1-1, is DGGITQSPKYLFRKEGQNVTLSCEQNLNHDAMYWYRQDPGQGLRLIYYSQIVNDFQKGDIAEGYSVSREKKESFPLTVTSAQKNPTAFYLCASRRTGFGTEAFFGQGTRLTVV.

V is TRBV6-1 and J is TRBJ2-1; TRBD1 matches at 9 bases. CDR1 and CDR2 (germline): MNHNS, SASEGT. V lost 7 bases, J lost 4 bases, and 8 bases stayed unmatched. The CDR3 has 15 amino acids. CDR3: CASKIRQGVYNEQFF. CDR3 coding DNA: TGTGCCAGCAAAATCAGACAGGGGGTGTACAATGAGCAGTTCTTC.

The chain links TRBV7-9 to TRBJ2-2; D not resolved. V was shortened by 3 bases and J by 0 bases, with 5 bases between the two germline ends. The CDR3 covers 14 residues. Germline-derived CDR1 and CDR2 are SEHNR and FQNEAQ (reference sequence). The CDR3 DNA reads TGTGCCAGCAGCTTTTCCGCGAACACCGGGGAGCTGTTTTTT. It translates to CASSFSANTGELFF.

The chain links TRBV6-5 to TRBJ2-3; TRBD1 matches at 9 bases. The CDR3 spans 15 residues. Germline loops: CDR1 MNHEY, CDR2 SVGAGI. V shed 2 bases, J shed 4 bases, and the junction held 4 bases outside the gene matches. The CDR3 bases are TGTGCCAGCAGTTACCGGGACAGGGTTGCAGATACGCAGTATTTT. As protein: CASSYRDRVADTQYF.

The chain joins TRBV9 to TRBJ2-5; possibly TRBD2 for D (5 bases). Germline V CDR1 and CDR2: SGDLS, YYNGEE. The CDR3 is made up of 14 amino acids. V lost 0 bases to trimming and J lost 0 bases, with 6 bases between them. CDR3 region: CASSVGGYQETQYF. The CDR3 bases are TGTGCCAGCAGCGTAGGCGGGTACCAAGAGACCCAGTACTTC.

This clone appeared a few times. V gene TRBV2 combines with J gene TRBJ2-7, with D tentatively TRBD1 (6 bases). Trimming removed 5 bases at V and 2 bases at J, with 13 bases between. This CDR3 contains 14 residues. Germline V CDR1 and CDR2: SNHLY, FYNNEI. The CDR3 loop reads CASSQGHFTYEQYF. DNA of the CDR3: TGTGCCAGCAGTCAGGGACACTTCACCTACGAGCAGTACTTC.

In this sample, this clone turned up a few times. J is TRBJ1-6 and V is TRBV6-5; 9 bases are a match to TRBD1. CDR1 and CDR2 (germline): MNHEY, SVGAGI. There are 14 residues in the CDR3. The ends lost 6 bases at V and 9 bases at J; junction bases unmatched: 6. Here the CDR3 DNA reads TGTGCCAGCAGAGTCGGGACAGGGACTTCACCCCTCCACTTT. Translated, it gives CASRVGTGTSPLHF.

The table lists this clone with a few counts. The chain carries TRBV19 and TRBJ1-5, with TRBD1 matching 7 bases. The CDR3 has 14 amino acids. With 5 bases clipped from V and 7 bases from J, the junction kept 8 bases outside the gene matches. CDR1 and CDR2 from the germline V gene are LNHDA and SQIVND (reference sequence). CDR3 DNA sequence: TGTGCCAGTAGTGCCGGGACAGCGTGGCAGCCCCAGCATTTT. It specifies CASSAGTAWQPQHF.

This clone was recorded a few times. CDR3 sequence: CASSEGGGELFF. CDR3 DNA: TGTGCCAGCTCAGAGGGCGGCGGGGAGCTGTTTTTT. The rearrangement links TRBV18 to TRBJ2-2; D perhaps matches TRBD2 (5 bases). The germline gives CDR1 KGHSH, CDR2 LQKENI. CDR3 length: 12 residues. V gave up 5 bases and J gave up 7 bases, with 8 bases separating them.

Only a few counts were recorded for this clone. The chain uses TRBV4-1 and TRBJ1-3, with 8 bases identical to TRBD1. The CDR3 has 16 amino acids. Germline V gene lookup returns CDR1 MGHRA and CDR2 YSYEKL. The ends lost 0 bases at V and 7 bases at J; junction bases unmatched: 8. The chain's CDR3 is CASSQDAGGYENTIYF. Here the CDR3 DNA reads TGCGCCAGCAGCCAAGATGCAGGGGGCTACGAGAACACCATATATTTT.

The V call is TRBV7-2, the J call TRBJ2-5; D may be TRBD2 (6 bases). V was trimmed by 1 base and J by 3 bases, leaving 12 bases between them. The germline CDR1 and CDR2 sequences are SGHTA and FQGNSA. The CDR3 runs to 15 residues. The CDR3 nucleotides read TGTGCCAGCAGCTTAGGTAGTACGGGGGAAGAGACCCAGTACTTC. As protein: CASSLGSTGEETQYF.

A few counts support this clone. The chain links TRBV5-4 to TRBJ2-2; TRBD1 matches 9 bases. The V segment lost 4 bases and the J segment 5 bases; nucleotides outside the gene matches: 12. Germline V gene data show CDR1 as SGHNT and CDR2 as YYREEE (reference sequence). This CDR3 comprises 17 residues. CDR3 bases: TGTGCCAGCAGCCAAGCCCCGACAGGGGGTCGTACCGGGGAGCTGTTTTTT. Its translation: CASSQAPTGGRTGELFF.

A few counts support this clone. V is TRBV6-5 and J is TRBJ1-2; 7 bases line up with TRBD1. CDR3 length: 15 amino acids. Trimming cost V 5 bases and J 4 bases; bases outside gene matches: 10. Germline lookup yields CDR1 MNHEY and CDR2 SVGAGI. The CDR3 nucleotides read TGTGCCAGCAGTCCCCGACAGGGTATGCTCTATGGCTACACCTTC. Its translation is CASSPRQGMLYGYTF.

The chain has TRBV7-2 and TRBJ2-7; 9 bases line up with TRBD1. CDR1 and CDR2 (germline): SGHTA, FQGNSA. This CDR3 has 14 amino acids. Losses at the gene ends were 5 bases for V and 5 bases for J; bases not matched to a gene: 7. In DNA form, the CDR3 reads TGTGCCAGCAGCCAAGGGACAGGGCGCCACGAGCAGTACTTC. Translation gives CASSQGTGRHEQYF.

The rearrangement joins TRBV5-1 to TRBJ2-2; 8 bases fit TRBD1. V lost 0 bases and J lost 1; bases outside the gene matches: 8. The CDR3 consists of 18 residues. Per the germline V gene, CDR1 is SGHRS and CDR2 is YFSETQ. In nucleotides, the CDR3 is TGCGCCAGCAGCTTGGCGCCCACAGGGGGACAGAACACCGGGGAGCTGTTTTTT. Translated, it gives CASSLAPTGGQNTGELFF.

Points on this clone: The same CDR3 arises from other DNA sequences in this sample as well. The chain joins TRBV7-2 to TRBJ2-7; no reliable D call. The V end was cut by 5 bases, the J end by 3 bases, with 5 bases between. Germline V lookup: CDR1 SGHTA, CDR2 FQGNSA. This CDR3 comprises 11 residues. CDR3 protein: CASSPGYEQYF. For the CDR3, the DNA is TGTGCCAGCAGCCCCGGCTACGAGCAGTACTTC.

The chain carries TRBV27 and TRBJ2-7; the match to TRBD2 covers 10 bases. CDR1 is MNHEY and CDR2 is SMNVEV in the germline V gene (reference sequence). The CDR3 totals 14 residues. Trimming took 2 bases from V and 4 from J; bases not matched to a gene: 2. DNA for the CDR3: TGTGCCAGCAGTTTAAATAGCGGGGGGTACGAGCAGTACTTC. Its translation: CASSLNSGGYEQYF.

This clone was observed a few times. V and J are TRBV4-1 and TRBJ2-1; 7 nucleotides match TRBD1. The CDR3 is 16 amino acids. In germline, CDR1 is MGHRA, CDR2 YSYEKL. V dropped 1 base and J dropped 2; count of bases not matched to a gene: 5. CDR3 region: CASSQASGTAYNEQFF. The DNA of the CDR3 is TGCGCCAGCAGCCAAGCTTCCGGGACAGCCTACAATGAGCAGTTCTTC.

This clone was seen a few times. The gene calls are TRBV19 and TRBJ2-2; tentatively, D is TRBD1 (6 bases). The V gene lost 5 bases and the J gene lost 5 bases, with 18 bases spanning the gap. CDR1 is LNHDA and CDR2 is SQIVND in the germline V gene (reference sequence). This CDR3 spans 16 amino acids. CDR3 sequence: CASSPRTAPSTGELFF. Written as DNA, the CDR3 is TGTGCCAGTAGTCCCAGGACAGCGCCGAGTACCGGGGAGCTGTTTTTT.

This clone was counted a few times. This sequence joins TRBV13 and TRBJ1-1; D not resolved. V was cut by 4 bases and J by 3 bases, with 15 bases left in between. Per the germline V gene, CDR1 is PRHDT and CDR2 is FYEKMQ (reference sequence). The CDR3 sequence is 15 residues long. In DNA form, the CDR3 reads TGTGCCAGCAGCTCCCCTAGGAGGTTCGACACTGAAGCTTTCTTT. Translating it yields CASSSPRRFDTEAFF.

The chain joins TRBV1 to TRBJ2-5; TRBD2 is taken as the D call from the table, unchecked against the DNA. TRBV1 is deemed a pseudogene. The length of the CDR3 is 15 residues. As DNA, the CDR3 is TGCACCAGCAGCCACGGTCGGACTCCCGCGACGACCCAGTACTTC. Its protein product is CTSSHGRTPATTQYF.

This clone has a handful of counts. The chain employs TRBV28 and TRBJ1-3, with 7 bases that match TRBD1. The CDR3 length is 14 residues. Germline lookup yields CDR1 MDHEN and CDR2 SYDVKM. The V gene end was trimmed by 6 bases and the J gene end by 4 bases; junction bases not matched to a gene: 6. CDR3 coding DNA: TGTGCCAGCAGACAAGGGGGCGCCGGAAACACCATATATTTT. Its translation is CASRQGGAGNTIYF.

This clone came up a few times. The chain is built from TRBV4-2 and TRBJ2-7; TRBD2 matches at 7 bases. The CDR3 consists of 15 residues. The V and J ends lost 4 bases and 2 bases, in that order; junction bases with no gene match: 8. CDR1 is LGHNA, CDR2 YNFKEQ, per germline. CDR3 DNA: TGTGCCAGCAGCCCGTCGCGGGGGAACACCTACGAGCAGTACTTC. It codes for CASSPSRGNTYEQYF.

The CDR3 DNA is TGTGCCAGCTCACCAGAGCAGGCGAACACTGAAGCTTTCTTT. Its translation: CASSPEQANTEAFF. The J gene is TRBJ1-1, the V gene TRBV18; no firm D call. This CDR3 contains 14 residues. Trimming took 2 bases from V and 1 from J, leaving 8 bases between them. The V gene's germline CDR1 is KGHSH and CDR2 LQKENI.

This clone was seen a few times. The genes are TRBV30 and TRBJ2-6; 7 bases are a match to TRBD2. There are 13 residues in the CDR3. The trim removed 5 bases at V and 2 bases at J, leaving 0 bases unmatched. Germline V gene sequence: CDR1 GTSNPN, CDR2 SVGIG (reference sequence). In DNA, the CDR3 is TGTGCCTGGGGGGGGGCTGGGGCCAACGTCCTGACTTTC. Protein sequence: CAWGGAGANVLTF.

This clone showed up just once. The chain is built from TRBV27 and TRBJ2-2, with D possibly TRBD2 on 6 matching bases. The length of the CDR3 is 17 residues. Germline assignment: CDR1 MNHEY and CDR2 SMNVEV (reference sequence). Trimming cost V 0 bases and J 2 bases, with 13 bases left between them. The CDR3 DNA follows: TGTGCCAGCAGTTTATCGTGGATAGCGGCTAACACCGGGGAGCTGTTTTTT. Its translation is CASSLSWIAANTGELFF.

This clone appeared a few times. Additional DNA sequences in this sample encode the identical CDR3. The chain couples TRBV5-1 to TRBJ2-5; a possible D gene is TRBD2 (5 bases). Germline CDR1 reads SGHRS; CDR2 reads YFSETQ. Trimming left V 1 base short and J 3 bases short, with 10 bases between. This CDR3 is 14 amino acids long. The DNA for the CDR3 is TGCGCCAGCAGCTTGACTTCGGGGAAAGAGACCCAGTACTTC. Protein product: CASSLTSGKETQYF.

In its sample, this clone was seen a few times. V gene TRBV5-1 combines with J gene TRBJ2-1, with 14 bases fitting TRBD2. V shed 4 bases and J 7 bases; nucleotides not matched to a gene: 7. Germline V gene lookup returns CDR1 SGHRS and CDR2 YFSETQ. The CDR3 is made up of 16 amino acids. CDR3 bases: TGCGCCAGCAGCCGATCCGGGACTAGCGGGGGTAATGAGCAGTTCTTC. It specifies CASSRSGTSGGNEQFF.

Only a few counts were recorded for this clone. This sequence joins TRBV18 and TRBJ1-1; D might be TRBD1 (6 bases). CDR1 is KGHSH and CDR2 is LQKENI in the germline V gene. The CDR3 covers 16 residues. V dropped 5 bases and J dropped 0 bases, with 16 bases sitting between them. CDR3 nucleotides: TGTGCCAGCTCATTGCGACAGGCTTTCATGAACACTGAAGCTTTCTTT. Residues: CASSLRQAFMNTEAFF. The full variable domain, with the rest looked up from reference TRBV18 and TRBJ1-1, is NAGVMQNPRHLVRRRGQEARLRCSPMKGHSHVYWYRQLPEEGLKFMVYLQKENIIDESGMPKERFSAEFPKEGPSILRIQQVVRGDSAAYFCASSLRQAFMNTEAFFGQGTRLTVV.

In this sample, this clone turned up a few times. The gene calls are TRBV30 and TRBJ2-3, with D perhaps matching TRBD2 (5 bases). Germline-derived CDR1 and CDR2 are GTSNPN and SVGIG (reference sequence). The V and J ends lost 0 bases and 3 bases respectively, with 13 bases between them. This CDR3 has 15 residues. In DNA, the CDR3 is TGTGCCTGGAGTGTATGGGGAGTTGGGACAGATACGCAGTATTTT. It yields the protein CAWSVWGVGTDTQYF.